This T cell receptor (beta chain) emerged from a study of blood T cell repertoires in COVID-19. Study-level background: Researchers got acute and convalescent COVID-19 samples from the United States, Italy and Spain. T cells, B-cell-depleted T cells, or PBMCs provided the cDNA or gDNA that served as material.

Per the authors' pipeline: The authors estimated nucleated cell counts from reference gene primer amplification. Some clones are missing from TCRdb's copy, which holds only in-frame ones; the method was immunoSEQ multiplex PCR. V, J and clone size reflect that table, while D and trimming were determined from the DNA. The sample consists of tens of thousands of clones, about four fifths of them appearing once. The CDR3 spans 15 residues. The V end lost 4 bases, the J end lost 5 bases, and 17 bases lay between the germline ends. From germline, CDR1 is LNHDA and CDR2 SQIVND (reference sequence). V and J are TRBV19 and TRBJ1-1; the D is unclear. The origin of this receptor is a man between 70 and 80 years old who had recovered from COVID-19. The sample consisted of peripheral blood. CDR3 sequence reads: CASSRREADATEAFF. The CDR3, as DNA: TGTGCCAGTAGTAGAAGGGAGGCGGATGCGACTGAAGCTTTCTTT.